This T cell receptor (beta chain) originates from a study of blood T cell repertoires in COVID-19. Study overall: Nucleic acid was either cDNA or gDNA, and it came from T cells, B-cell-depleted T cells, or PBMCs.

The length of the CDR3 is 15 residues. Trimming took 0 bases from V and 4 from J, leaving 10 bases between them. Looked up from germline, CDR1 is GTSNPN and CDR2 is SVGIG (reference sequence). Sequenced by immunoSEQ multiplex PCR; TCRdb stores in-frame clones only, minus some. The profile shows about 280,000 clones, about 87% of them singletons. The sample was PBMCs or T cells enriched from blood (not recorded which). The chain employs TRBV30 and TRBJ2-6; D is unclear. This clonotype was sampled from a woman in her thirties with acute COVID-19. The CDR3 loop is CAWSVLSPGANVLTF. DNA of the CDR3: TGTGCCTGGAGTGTACTTTCCCCGGGGGCCAACGTCCTGACTTTC.